Sequencing of this TCR beta chain was carried out in a study of T cell responses to AZD1222 COVID-19 vaccine. Background on the study: Pooling was applied to second doses at about 4 or about 12 weeks.

The repertoire was sequenced with immunoSEQ multiplex PCR; TCRdb's copy has only in-frame clones and lacks some. The sample includes 80,000 or so clones, about 90% of them seen just once. The germline V gene encodes CDR1 LGHNA and CDR2 YNFKEQ. Trimming removed 0 bases from V and 0 bases from J; junction bases left unmatched: 4. The CDR3 sequence is 17 residues long. Concerning this clone itself: The antigen remains undetermined.

Study-wide results and caveats: Across spike, vaccine-associated CD4 TCRs were found, dominant at 160-218 and 743-854. Repertoire sampling occurred only after the peak T cell response.

The chain carries TRBV4-2 and TRBJ1-3; 8 bases match TRBD1. Sequences were derived from peripheral blood, sampled on day 0 of AZD1222 vaccination. The sequence came from an adult in good health. The CDR3 region is CASSQEDRVDSGNTIYF. The CDR3 nucleotides are TGTGCCAGCAGCCAAGAGGACAGGGTAGACTCTGGAAACACCATATATTTT.